The clone carrying this TCR beta chain was seen a handful of times. In TCRdb, the RT-PCR reads were re-called with MiXCR into one record per CDR3 protein. The table lists around 150,000 distinct CDR3 sequences, roughly 10% of them singletons. The data derive from a study of response to subunit inactivated influenza vaccine. Germline V gene sequence: CDR1 DFQATT, CDR2 SNEGSKA (reference sequence). The CDR3 contains 15 residues. V lost 0 bases and J lost 6; bases outside the gene matches: 5. Sequences were derived from non-naive T cells sorted from PBMCs, sampled roughly 47 days after vaccination. The chain combines TRBV20-1 with TRBJ2-1; 10 positions match TRBD2. This clonotype was obtained from a man between 45 and 60 years old who received an inactivated influenza vaccine. The CDR3 DNA sequence: TGCAGTGCTAGAGATTCGGGACTAGCGTCCAATGAGCAGTTCTTC. Amino acid sequence: CSARDSGLASNEQFF.